This TCR beta chain appears in the sequencing data of a study of cytomegalovirus exposure and HLA in healthy donors (dated by TCRdb to 2015 to 2018). Context from the whole study: In an earlier analysis of several hundred of the donors, under 300 Gb of sequence data and 100 million or so unique TCR beta sequences from 180 million or so T cells were reported. Roughly 300 gigabases of sequencing data and roughly 90 million unique TCR sequences were included in an early release covering roughly 600 HLA-typed donors. Of the roughly 400 genotyped donors, 65% to 90% were placed in the genetic ancestry cluster associated with self-reported Caucasian donors. The study aimed to test whether cataloging public T cell receptors could reveal signatures of past pathogen exposure. The study profiled the T cell repertoires of more than 500 subjects by immunosequencing and related them to cytomegalovirus serostatus. Besides the first cohort of more than 650 subjects, a separate validation cohort made up of over 100 different subjects was used. The study combined high-throughput TCR immunosequencing, statistical association of individual TCRs with disease status, and machine learning to predict cytomegalovirus infection status. A later analysis re-examined previously published TCR beta repertoires from over 500 donors and added high-resolution HLA genotyping to investigate patterns of TCR occurrence. Rather than drawing on any new phenotypic data, the later analysis identified candidate immune exposures from TCR beta sequences and the way those sequences occurred across donors. In an earlier analysis of roughly 580 of the donors, high-throughput TCR beta sequencing was used to judge whether each TCR beta V gene segment behaved as functional or pseudogenic. Donor age, sex, ethnicity and CMV serostatus were collected together with the repertoire data. In a later genetic analysis, genome-wide SNP genotypes for about three fifths of the 666 donors were used, and that subset was treated as a discovery cohort. Every repertoire in the discovery cohort had been generated on one and the same sequencing platform. Class I and class II HLA loci were covered by the typing at four-digit resolution. Typing coverage varied by locus: about 629-630 donors for A, B, C, DRB1 and DQB1; approximately 560 for DQA1; approximately 570 for DPA1; 400 to 480 for DPB1. About five DR-DQ haplotypes were treated as single units for association and clustering because of strong linkage in the cohort. On average, approximately 250,000 unique TCR beta nucleotide sequences were sequenced per donor among a few hundred genotyped donors of the cohort, with about 17% of those sequences being non-productive. Here is what the overall study found, with its caveats: While some public TCRs were present in many individuals, most TCR sequences turned up only very rarely across donors. HLA typing was unavailable for some donors at each locus, so association tests used only the typed subset. In an earlier analysis of 500 to 650 of the donors, most TCR beta V segments appeared in productive rearrangements about 87% or about 30% of the time, broadly matching IMGT annotations. In a later genetic analysis, a missense DCLRE1C variant was associated with V-gene and J-gene trimming of TCR beta chains, and the association was replicated in an independent cohort. The authors suggested that the approach could potentially be generalized to other disease states and immunological phenotypes. Because counts were too low, fewer than 20 rarely observed V segments, including chromosome 9 orphons, were excluded from the earlier analysis of 500 to 700 of the donors. According to a later analysis, most CMV-associated TCR beta chains appeared to be HLA-restricted, and the HLA associations seemed to be driven largely by CMV exposure. In vitro tests confirmed that a few of the cytomegalovirus-associated TCR beta chains recognize cytomegalovirus antigens. Correlated functional status among segregating V segments might be attributable to linkage disequilibrium, but an unknown experimental factor could not be ruled out. A later analysis reported that several top co-occurrence clusters appeared linked to parvovirus B19, influenza, CMV and Epstein-Barr virus. This cohort had only TCR beta chains sequenced, and the lack of alpha or paired-chain data limited which features could be detected. Some IMGT-functional V segments, including TRBV6-2 and TRBV6-3, could not be distinguished by the 87-base-pair reads and were therefore excluded. The only immune exposure information available for the cohort was CMV serostatus. Compared with the roughly 720-donor mean, donors in an Asian-associated ancestry cluster had fewer N-insertions in productive TCRs, according to a later genetic analysis. Compared with equally common non-associated chains, HLA-associated TCR beta chains in a later analysis were more clonally expanded and had lower generation probabilities. A group of highly shared sequence variants was considered likely to be a technical artifact of the sequencing pipeline. Assigning TCR associations to individual alleles was difficult when HLA alleles, especially DR and DQ, strongly co-occurred. A later analysis found that TCR association rates varied across HLA loci, with DRB1 alleles showing the most associated TCRs and HLA-C alleles the fewest. A later analysis associated approximately 17,000 TCR beta sequences with specific HLA alleles at a false discovery rate of 0.05. The classifier was reported to diagnose cytomegalovirus status with high specificity and sensitivity in both the original cohort and the validation cohort. A further reported finding was that TCR beta sequences accurately predicted the HLA-A and HLA-B alleles for most subjects in the first cohort. A total of around 150 TCR beta chains were listed by the study as associated with cytomegalovirus. The presence/absence analyses assumed that sequencing depth was roughly uniform across donors, and that assumption may not be true.

The cohort was made up of several hundred healthy bone marrow donors. At the time of sampling, all cohort members were nominally healthy, though unrecorded immune exposures were likely present. The donor was CMV seronegative and belonged to the group of 352 seronegative cohort members. Every donor gave a peripheral blood sample, and the peripheral blood mononuclear cells from that sample were used for TCR beta sequencing. The Qiagen DNeasy Blood Extraction Kit was used to extract genomic DNA from the blood cell samples. Notes on this clone: This receptor's antigen is unknown. Per-base quality was not reported, and no clone a single base away is much larger than it.

Library creation used the immunoSEQ multiplex PCR assay. The multiplex PCR relied on a mix of 60 forward primers for TCR Vbeta segments and 13 reverse primers for TCR Jbeta segments. A multiplex PCR assay on genomic DNA amplified the CDR3 region of rearranged TCR beta genes. The amplified TCR beta libraries were sequenced on the Illumina HiSeq System as 87-base-pair reads. On the authors' methods: In a later analysis, around 80 million unique TCR beta chains were counted across the roughly 610 repertoires, and roughly 11 million of these chains were shared by at least two donors. A nearest-neighbor algorithm error-corrected the raw reads and collapsed the reads into unique sequences, merging closely related sequences to remove PCR and sequencing errors. To assign V, D and J gene segments, CDR3 sequences were aligned to IMGT reference sequences. Each retained sequence needed at least a six-nucleotide match to both a V gene segment and a J gene segment. Rearrangements were called productive when the CDR3 lacked stop codons and stayed in frame with V and J; all others were non-productive. CDR3 was defined according to IMGT convention as the region running from the second conserved V-encoded cysteine to the conserved J-encoded phenylalanine. The earlier analysis of about 530 of the donors excluded any sequence lacking an unambiguous match to a single V gene segment. An earlier analysis of roughly 590 of the donors called V segments functional above 56.7% productive rearrangements and segregating when the between-donor standard deviation exceeded 5%. A statistical classification framework was built to diagnose cytomegalovirus status from the catalog of TCR beta chain sequences. V and J gene assignment, in a later analysis, came from comparing TCR nucleotide sequences with IMGT/GENE-DB human TR gene sequences. In a later analysis, CDR3 sequences and most-parsimonious VDJ recombination scenarios were assigned using the TCRdist pipeline. A later analysis defined each TCR beta chain by its CDR3 amino acid sequence plus V-gene family, and excluded reads lacking a unique V-gene family. A later analysis removed 600 or so highly shared, low-generation-probability nucleotide sequences to deal with suspected cross-contamination and a sequencing artifact. In a later analysis, a clonal expansion index for each public chain was calculated from normalized within-repertoire ranks of inferred template counts. Generation probabilities in a later analysis came from a VDJ recombination model fitted to out-of-frame rearrangements, and those results were checked against IGoR. In a later analysis, TCR-TCR, TCR-HLA and TCR-CMV co-occurrence was scored with hypergeometric tests, and a repertoire-size bias correction was applied to TCR pairs. A later analysis estimated false discovery rates by permuting HLA or CMV assignments 20 times. A later analysis grouped co-occurring TCRs with DBSCAN, adding TCRdist sequence similarity when clustering within HLA-allele-positive subsets. Repertoires with fewer than 30,000 or more than 120,000 public chains, plus five repertoires with anomalous nucleotide sharing, were excluded from co-occurrence clustering. Held by TCRdb, this immuneACCESS table contains in-frame sequences only and omits some clones. Under half of the omission traces to an unresolved V gene where checked; the cause of the rest is unknown. Clone size and the V and J calls come from that table; the DNA yielded D and trimming. For this sample there are over 85,000 clones; around four fifths appear just once. 2% to 3% of the sample is taken by the ten largest.

Including the terminal cysteine and phenylalanine, the CDR3 comprises 11 residues. The read is trimmed to its CDR3 DNA, 33 bases read in frame from base 1. For CDR1 and CDR2, the germline V gene lists MNHNS and SASEGT. V and J lose 6 bases and 12 bases, and a span of 12 bases separates them. Specimen: PBMCs. This sequence uses TRBV6-1 and TRBJ1-5; 5 matching bases give a weak D call of TRBD1. The clonotype comes from a man aged 40-49 years in good health and CMV-seronegative. The DNA sequence follows: TGTGCCAGCAGCGAGACAGTTATCCAGCATTTT. Its translation is CASSETVIQHF.